This T cell receptor beta chain originates from a study of blood T cell repertoires in COVID-19. Study context: Donors in the United States, Italy and Spain gave samples during acute or convalescent COVID-19. Nucleic acid was either cDNA or gDNA, and it came from T cells, B-cell-depleted T cells, or PBMCs.

As processed by the authors: How many nucleated cells were present was estimated from reference gene primer amplification. Profiling relied on immunoSEQ multiplex PCR, and the TCRdb table lists in-frame clones only, not all of them. D and trimming were read from the DNA, whereas the V and J calls and clone size are those reported in that table. The table includes about 200,000 clones, approximately 81% detected once. There are 19 residues in the CDR3. Germline values: CDR1 MGHRA, CDR2 YSYEKL. Deletions cut 0 bases from V and 1 base from J, with 20 bases between. Material: peripheral blood. The rearrangement uses TRBV4-1 and TRBJ2-3, with D tentatively TRBD1 (5 bases). This receptor was identified in a woman of 80 years or more with acute or convalescent COVID-19. CDR3 DNA: TGCGCCAGCAGCCAAGATAGGGTCCATCAAAGGGGTGGCACAGATACGCAGTATTTT. Translated: CASSQDRVHQRGGTDTQYF.